In its sample, the clone carrying this T cell receptor (beta chain) was seen many times. The CDR3 extends over 14 amino acids. Germline V CDR1 and CDR2: KGHSH, LQKENI. Deletions cut 3 bases from V and 2 bases from J, with 11 bases between. This sample stems from a study of T cells in Graves' hyperthyroidism and ophthalmopathy. The TCR beta CDR3 regions underwent amplification using RNA transcripts as the source. HTBI primers were the set used in a first-round RT-PCR of the TCR CDR3. One entry per CDR3 protein results from TCRdb running MiXCR on the multiplex PCR reads. The sample lists 200,000 to 300,000 distinct CDR3 sequences; around 26% were seen once.

The sequence came from a woman aged 35 to 49 with Graves' ophthalmopathy. The gene calls are TRBV18 and TRBJ2-7, with D perhaps given as TRBD1 or TRBD2 (5 bases each). Sequencing input: blood. The CDR3 region is CASSPRDGAYEQYF. As DNA, the CDR3 is TGTGCCAGCTCACCCCGGGACGGAGCCTACGAGCAGTACTTC.